This TCR beta chain was observed in a study of T-cell reconstitution after alpha-beta-depleted transplantation in children. Unique molecular identifiers were used to barcode this TCRbeta library. TCRdb re-analysed the PCR reads in MiXCR, keeping a single row per CDR3 protein. The sample holds 250,000 to 350,000 distinct CDR3 sequences, over 8% seen once. Per the germline V gene, CDR1 is SGHAT and CDR2 is FQNNGV. The CDR3 sequence is 19 residues long. Trimming removed 5 bases from V and 1 base from J; junction bases left unmatched: 11. The TCR sequence derives from a human donor who donated a stem cell graft to a child with SCID. The chain has TRBV11-2 and TRBJ2-2, with TRBD2 matching 12 bases. The material sequenced was PBMCs from the stem cell graft donor, taken from the stem cell graft. The CDR3 nucleotides read TGTGCCAGCAGCACCCTAAGACTAGCGGGGGATATGAACACCGGGGAGCTGTTTTTT. Translation gives CASSTLRLAGDMNTGELFF. Drawing the rest from reference TRBV11-2 and TRBJ2-2, the complete variable domain is EAGVAQSPRYKIIEKRQSVAFWCNPISGHATLYWYQQILGQGPKLLIQFQNNGVVDDSQLPKDRFSAERLKGVDSTLKIQPAKLEDSAVYLCASSTLRLAGDMNTGELFFGEGSRLTVL.